The rows below give T cell receptor beta chains drawn from one sample of a study of regulatory T cells in long-lasting Graves disease. In TCRdb, the multiplex PCR reads were re-called with MiXCR into one record per CDR3 protein. Of 360,000 or so distinct CDR3 sequences in the sample, approximately 25% were seen once. Sample: peripheral blood mononuclear cells (PBMCs), taken when the disease was refractory, from a patient treated with antithyroid drugs. These TCRs come from a woman aged 35 to 49 with Graves disease. The CDR3 runs from the conserved cysteine through the conserved F or W. The order of the fields is clone size, V gene, J gene, D gene, CDR3 protein, CDR3 DNA. D genes are given only for firm matches. Expanded clones are given a class, and other clones once, few, many or no size at all.

>NA|TRBV5-1|TRBJ1-5|TRBD1
CASSPQSTGDQPQHF
TGCGCCAGCAGTCCCCAGAGTACAGGGGATCAGCCCCAGCATTTT
>many|TRBV20-1|TRBJ2-7|TRBD2
CSAWALADPLYEQYF
TGCAGTGCTTGGGCTCTAGCGGACCCTTTGTACGAGCAGTACTTC
>NA|TRBV2|TRBJ2-2|TRBD1
CASSDRGPFGELFF
TGTGCCAGCAGTGACAGGGGGCCTTTCGGGGAGCTGTTTTTT
>few|TRBV6-2/TRBV6-3|TRBJ2-2|TRBD2
CASSYVAGGNTGELFF
TGTGCCAGCAGTTACGTAGCGGGAGGGAACACCGGGGAGCTGTTTTTT
>few|TRBV28|TRBJ2-1|TRBD1
CASSLEDREPYNEQFF
TGTGCCAGCAGTTTAGAGGACAGGGAGCCCTACAATGAGCAGTTCTTC
>NA|TRBV11-3|TRBJ1-1|NA
CASSPSTGNTEAFF
TGTGCCAGCAGCCCCTCTACAGGGAACACTGAAGCTTTCTTT
>many|TRBV6-9|TRBJ1-2|NA
CASSYLRVGGYTF
TGTGCCAGCAGTTATCTACGGGTGGGCGGCTACACCTTC
>many|TRBV5-8|TRBJ1-5|NA
CASPLSPNQPQHF
TGTGCCAGCCCTCTGTCGCCAAATCAGCCCCAGCATTTT
>many|TRBV12-3/TRBV12-4|TRBJ1-4|NA
CASSLAQPNEKLFF
TGTGCCAGCAGTCTGGCACAGCCTAATGAAAAACTGTTTTTT
>NA|TRBV4-1|TRBJ2-5|TRBD1
CASRPDRADETQYF
TGCGCCAGCAGACCGGACAGGGCAGACGAGACCCAGTACTTC
>NA|TRBV12-3/TRBV12-4|TRBJ2-2|NA
CASSLVGRVTGELFF
TGTGCCAGCAGTTTGGTGGGTCGGGTCACCGGGGAGCTGTTTTTT
>NA|TRBV9|TRBJ1-1|NA
CASSVAGYTEALF
TGTGCCAGCAGCGTCGCGGGGTACACTGAAGCTCTCTTT
>few|TRBV5-1|TRBJ2-7|NA
CASSSAGKGAYEQYF
TGCGCCAGCAGCTCCGCCGGAAAGGGCGCCTACGAGCAGTACTTC
>many|TRBV7-8|TRBJ2-7|TRBD1
CASRGDRSYEQYF
TGTGCCAGCAGGGGGGACAGGAGCTACGAGCAGTACTTC
>few|TRBV4-2|TRBJ1-6|TRBD1
CASSQDLGTGDSPLHF
TGTGCCAGCAGCCAAGATCTGGGGACAGGGGATTCACCCCTCCACTTT
>NA|TRBV9|TRBJ2-7|TRBD1
CASSVDQGAVQYF
TGTGCCAGCAGCGTAGATCAGGGGGCGGTGCAGTACTTC
>NA|TRBV19|TRBJ1-1|NA
CASRNRPNTEAFF
TGTGCCAGTAGGAACAGGCCGAACACTGAAGCTTTCTTT
>NA|TRBV18|TRBJ2-6|TRBD1
CASDRGLSGANVLTF
TGTGCATCCGACAGGGGCCTTTCTGGGGCCAACGTCCTGACTTTC
>many|TRBV3-1|TRBJ2-7|NA
CASSQGSSSYEQYF
TGTGCCAGCAGCCAAGGCTCCTCCTCCTACGAGCAGTACTTC
>few|TRBV3-1|TRBJ2-5|TRBD2
CASSVRLAGGYQETQYF
TGTGCCAGCAGCGTTAGACTAGCGGGAGGCTACCAAGAGACCCAGTACTTC
>few|TRBV28|TRBJ1-2|NA
CASSLHPKWYGYTF
TGTGCCAGCAGTTTGCATCCAAAGTGGTATGGCTACACCTTC
>many|TRBV12-3/TRBV12-4|TRBJ1-1|NA
CASSLGGIENTEAFF
TGTGCCAGCAGTTTGGGGGGCATAGAGAACACTGAAGCTTTCTTT
>many|TRBV29-1|TRBJ1-1|TRBD1
CSAYVQGALPEAFF
TGCAGCGCATACGTACAGGGGGCCCTGCCTGAAGCTTTCTTT
>NA|TRBV19|TRBJ2-1|NA
CASSITQYNEQFF
TGTGCCAGTAGTATTACGCAATACAATGAGCAGTTCTTC
>many|TRBV5-1|TRBJ1-1|NA
CASSLAPGYESTEAFF
TGCGCCAGCAGCTTGGCCCCGGGGTACGAGAGCACTGAAGCTTTCTTT
>NA|TRBV4-1|TRBJ1-1|NA
CASSQVTGSGTEAFF
TGCGCCAGCAGCCAAGTTACAGGGTCGGGCACTGAAGCTTTCTTT
>many|TRBV6-5|TRBJ2-7|TRBD2
CASSVAGVTVRQYF
TGTGCCAGCAGCGTAGCGGGAGTAACAGTGCGGCAGTACTTC
>many|TRBV28|TRBJ1-5|NA
CASSLQPGTRHSNQPQHF
TGTGCCAGCAGTTTACAGCCCGGGACAAGGCATAGCAATCAGCCCCAGCATTTT
>few|TRBV5-6|TRBJ1-1|NA
CASSWETNLGTEAFF
TGTGCCAGCAGCTGGGAAACTAATCTAGGGACTGAAGCTTTCTTT
>few|TRBV28|TRBJ2-5|TRBD1
CASSSSTGGVETQYF
TGTGCCAGCAGCTCGTCGACAGGGGGCGTAGAGACCCAGTACTTC